These 12 T cell receptor beta chains came from one sample sequenced in a study of cytomegalovirus exposure and HLA in healthy donors. Amplification used 60 Vbeta primers and 13 Jbeta primers. Only in-frame clones appear in the TCRdb table, and some are missing; sequencing was by immunoSEQ multiplex PCR. The table records 150,000 to 200,000 clones, over 65% of them present only once. The sample taken for sequencing was PBMCs. Receptor source: a man in his forties or fifties in good health and CMV-seropositive.

The chain joins TRBV5-8 to TRBJ1-5, with D unclear. CDR3 length: 14 residues. Germline-derived CDR1 and CDR2 are SGHTS and YDEGEE. Trimming left V 0 bases short and J 6 bases short, with 10 bases between. The CDR3 region has the DNA TGTGCCAGCAGCTTGGTTTTCGGTGGTCAGCCCCAGCATTTT. Encoded protein: CASSLVFGGQPQHF.

This clone has just one count. The genes are TRBV6-5 and TRBJ1-3; D is perhaps TRBD1 (6 bases). Between the trimmed V and J ends, which lost 5 bases and 0 bases, there was a span of 11 bases. CDR3 length: 15 residues. Germline V gene lookup returns CDR1 MNHEY and CDR2 SVGAGI. In DNA form, the CDR3 reads TGTGCCAGCAGTACCGCAGGGGCCTCTGGAAACACCATATATTTT. Its translation: CASSTAGASGNTIYF.

V gene TRBV4-3 combines with J gene TRBJ1-1; D possibly corresponds to TRBD1 (5 bases). This CDR3 is 15 amino acids long. Germline V gene data show CDR1 as LGHNA and CDR2 as YSLEER. Trimming removed 4 bases at V and 1 base at J, with 13 bases between. The CDR3 spells CASSRGGARNTEAFF. CDR3 DNA: TGCGCCAGCAGCCGGGGGGGTGCCCGGAACACTGAAGCTTTCTTT.

The gene calls are TRBV6-5 and TRBJ2-2, with a weak D call TRBD2 (7 bases). V was cut by 7 bases and J by 2 bases, with 14 bases left in between. Germline loops: CDR1 MNHEY, CDR2 SVGAGI. The CDR3 spans 15 residues. CDR3 region: CASKGGGLNTGELFF. The DNA of the CDR3 is TGTGCCAGCAAGGGCGGGGGCCTTAACACCGGGGAGCTGTTTTTT.

The chain uses TRBV9 and TRBJ1-2; 7 bases align to TRBD1. The trim removed 2 bases at V and 5 bases at J, leaving 0 bases unmatched. The V gene's germline CDR1 is SGDLS and CDR2 YYNGEE. The CDR3 contains 12 residues. DNA of the CDR3: TGTGCCAGCAGCGTCAGGGGGTATGGCTACACCTTC. This sequence encodes CASSVRGYGYTF.

The chain uses TRBV2 and TRBJ2-1; D perhaps matches TRBD2 (5 bases). Germline loops: CDR1 SNHLY, CDR2 FYNNEI. V was clipped by 7 bases and J by 9 bases, with 19 bases between them. The CDR3 has 14 residues. The CDR3 DNA reads as TGTGCCAGCAAAGAGGGTTTGGCGGCCGGTGAGCAGTTCTTC. Amino acids: CASKEGLAAGEQFF.

V usage is TRBV2 and J usage is TRBJ2-4; 12 bases agree with TRBD2. CDR1 SNHLY and CDR2 FYNNEI come from the germline V gene. The CDR3 sequence is 16 residues long. Unmatched junction bases numbered 3, after V lost 5 bases and J lost 1 base. CDR3 loop: CASSPSGGAAKNIQYF. DNA for the CDR3: TGTGCCAGCAGTCCTAGCGGGGGGGCGGCCAAAAACATTCAGTACTTC.

This clone was recorded a few times. The chain links TRBV6-1 to TRBJ2-7, with 8 positions matching TRBD1. V lost 5 bases and J lost 4; bases outside the gene matches: 7. In germline, CDR1 is MNHNS, CDR2 SASEGT. The CDR3 loop spans 14 amino acids. The CDR3 nucleotides read TGTGCCAGCAGTCTTCGGACAGGGCCGTACGAGCAGTACTTC. Encoded protein: CASSLRTGPYEQYF.

The chain employs TRBV10-3 and TRBJ2-7, with 9 bases aligning to TRBD2. After removal of 3 bases from V and 2 bases from J, the junction contained 8 bases not matched to a gene. CDR3 length: 16 amino acids. Germline V gene data show CDR1 as ENHRY and CDR2 as SYGVKD. The CDR3 reads CAISDSASGGTYEQYF. The CDR3 DNA reads TGTGCCATCAGTGACTCTGCAAGCGGGGGGACCTACGAGCAGTACTTC.

On this clone: Relative to the germline gene, one junction end is altered; a read error may explain this. The chain joins TRBV5-1 to TRBJ2-7, with a tentative D call TRBD1 (6 bases). Looked up from germline, CDR1 is SGHRS and CDR2 is YFSETQ. The CDR3 contains 15 residues. The CDR3 DNA sequence: TGCGCCAGCAGCTTGGCTTTAGGGGGTACCTACGAGCGGTACTTC. Protein sequence: CASSLALGGTYERYF.

The CDR3 spells CASSVDPGGSTGELFF. The DNA for the CDR3 is TGTGCCAGCAGCGTAGATCCAGGGGGGAGCACCGGGGAGCTGTTTTTT. The rearrangement joins TRBV9 to TRBJ2-2; D might be TRBD1 (7 bases). Trimming left V 0 bases short and J 4 bases short, with 13 bases between. The CDR3 length is 16 residues. Looked up from germline, CDR1 is SGDLS and CDR2 is YYNGEE.

Of note for this clone: The junction does not match germline at one end; this may be a read error. V usage is TRBV5-1 and J usage is TRBJ2-4; 9 nucleotides match TRBD1. There are 13 residues in the CDR3. The germline V gene encodes CDR1 SGHRS and CDR2 YFSETQ. CDR3 sequence (DNA): TGCGCCAGCAGCTCCGGGACAGGGTATAGGTCGGACTTC. Translated: CASSSGTGYRSDF.